Listed here are 26 T cell receptor beta chains from one sample, sequenced in a study of regulatory T cells in long-lasting Graves disease. The time point denotes: newly diagnosed GD, antithyroid drugs for less than 3 months. Extracted RNA from PBMCs served as the source of the TCR library. Construction of the TCR beta libraries employed iRepertoire HTBI primers in conjunction with Arm-PCR of CDR3 regions. MiXCR, run by TCRdb on the multiplex PCR reads, gives a single entry per CDR3 protein. The table includes fewer than 550,000 distinct CDR3 sequences, about 16% detected once. In addition, the sample was reused for a study of T cells in Graves' hyperthyroidism and ophthalmopathy.

Sequencing used peripheral blood mononuclear cells (PBMCs), obtained at new diagnosis, from a patient treated with antithyroid drugs. Receptors originate from a woman aged 40-60 years with Graves disease.

This clonotype was seen a few times. The V call is TRBV7-2, the J call TRBJ2-7; D may be TRBD2 (5 bases). CDR3 length: 15 residues. Trimming removed 4 bases at V and 0 bases at J, with 13 bases between. Germline CDR1 SGHTA, CDR2 FQGNSA. CDR3 residues: CASSSDGGGSYEQYF. CDR3 nucleotides: TGTGCCAGCAGCTCCGATGGCGGAGGCTCCTACGAGCAGTACTTC.

For this clonotype: A clone one base away is much larger, so this may be a read error. This CDR3 is CAGSRTSSETQYF. The CDR3 DNA sequence: TGTGCCGGCAGTCGGACTTCCTCAGAGACCCAGTACTTC. V and J are TRBV12-3 or TRBV12-4 and TRBJ2-5; weak D call: TRBD2 (5 bases). The CDR3 runs 13 residues.

The table lists this clonotype with many counts. The rearrangement uses TRBV18 and TRBJ2-1; 7 nucleotides match TRBD1. The junction had 8 bases not matched to a gene; V was cut back by 0 bases and J by 6 bases. The CDR3 spans 16 residues. The germline gives CDR1 KGHSH, CDR2 LQKENI. CDR3 in DNA: TGTGCCAGCTCACCACCGGTAGGGGGCGAGGGCAATGAGCAGTTCTTC. It encodes CASSPPVGGEGNEQFF.

A word on this clonotype: No conserved phenylalanine or tryptophan ends this CDR3, so it is likely a read error. The limits of the CDR3 on the DNA are not certain, so only TCRdb's listed CDR3 is given. This sequence joins TRBV27 and TRBJ2-1; whether TRBD1, the table's D call, matches the DNA was not checked. Termini included, the CDR3 measures 15 amino acids. Germline V gives CDR1 MNHEY, CDR2 SMNVEV (reference sequence). CDR3 residues: CASSLARGAGDTQYL.

This clonotype has at least ten counts. V and J are TRBV12-3 or TRBV12-4 and TRBJ1-2; D may be TRBD1 (6 bases). The CDR3 loop spans 14 amino acids. V lost 5 bases and J 4 bases, leaving 14 bases between the germline ends. In DNA, the CDR3 is TGTGCCAGCAGTCTGGAGGGGGGTCCCTATGGCTACACCTTC. Encoded protein: CASSLEGGPYGYTF.

In its sample, this clonotype was seen many times. The chain combines TRBV9 with TRBJ2-7; D may be TRBD1 (5 bases). The V end lost 3 bases, the J end lost 2 bases, and 15 bases lay between the germline ends. The germline V gene encodes CDR1 SGDLS and CDR2 YYNGEE. CDR3 length: 15 amino acids. The CDR3 DNA follows: TGTGCCAGCAGCGGAAGGGGTGAGGAACCCTACGAGCAGTACTTC. As protein: CASSGRGEEPYEQYF.

V gene TRBV5-1 combines with J gene TRBJ1-1, with TRBD1 matching over 12 bases. The V gene end was trimmed by 4 bases and the J gene end by 1 base; junction bases not matched to a gene: 2. The CDR3 totals 15 residues. The germline V gene has CDR1 SGHRS and CDR2 YFSETQ. This CDR3 is CASSPGQGANTEAFF. The CDR3 coding sequence is TGCGCCAGCAGCCCGGGACAGGGGGCGAACACTGAAGCTTTCTTT. Supplemented by reference TRBV5-1 and TRBJ1-1, the full variable domain reads KAGVTQTPRYLIKTRGQQVTLSCSPISGHRSVSWYQQTPGQGLQFLFEYFSETQRNKGNFPGRFSGRQFSNSRSEMNVSTLELGDSALYLCASSPGQGANTEAFFGQGTRLTVV.

V is TRBV20-1 and J is TRBJ2-3, with D unresolved. V lost 7 bases and J lost 0, with 17 bases in between. Germline CDR1 reads DFQATT; CDR2 reads SNEGSKA (reference sequence). The CDR3 runs 15 residues. CDR3 coding DNA: TGCAGTGTCCCTCGCGCAGCTTCTAGCACAGATACGCAGTATTTT. Protein: CSVPRAASSTDTQYF.

This clonotype has at least ten counts. The DNA for the CDR3 is TGTGCCAGCAGACCAGGGACCCTGAATCACAATGAGCAGTTCTTC. It translates to CASRPGTLNHNEQFF. This chain connects TRBV12-3 or TRBV12-4 to TRBJ2-1, with D perhaps given as TRBD1 or TRBD2 (5 bases each). This CDR3 is 15 amino acids long. V lost 6 bases to trimming and J lost 5 bases, with 17 bases between them.

The genes are TRBV5-1 and TRBJ2-2; tentative D call: TRBD2 (5 bases). This CDR3 has 15 residues. CDR1 is SGHRS, CDR2 YFSETQ, per germline. Between the trimmed V and J ends, which lost 4 bases and 6 bases, there was a span of 16 bases. The CDR3 DNA reads TGCGCCAGCAGCCCAACCGAGGGTATGGCCGGGGAGCTGTTTTTT. This gives the protein CASSPTEGMAGELFF.

This clonotype was picked up a small number of times. This chain links TRBV12-3 or TRBV12-4 with TRBJ1-2; maybe TRBD1 (6 bases). V shed 5 bases and J shed 8 bases, with 15 bases lying between them. This CDR3 is 13 amino acids long. CDR3 sequence (DNA): TGTGCCAGCAGTCCGCGGGACAATCTAGGCTACACCTTC. Its protein product is CASSPRDNLGYTF.

This chain connects TRBV10-3 to TRBJ2-7, with TRBD2 as a possible D gene (5 bases). Trimming stripped 2 bases from V and 3 bases from J, with 14 bases between. Looked up from germline, CDR1 is ENHRY and CDR2 is SYGVKD. This CDR3 region has 15 residues. This chain's CDR3 is CAISEGGRRIYEQYF. The CDR3 DNA sequence: TGTGCCATCAGTGAGGGAGGTCGGAGGATCTACGAGCAGTACTTC.

This clonotype was picked up many times. J is TRBJ2-7 and V is TRBV20-1, with D possibly being TRBD1 (6 bases). This CDR3 region has 13 residues. Germline V gives CDR1 DFQATT, CDR2 SNEGSKA (reference sequence). Trimming took off 3 bases at V and 0 bases at J, with 9 bases between the two ends. CDR3 in amino acids: CSASRTASYEQYF. CDR3 DNA: TGCAGTGCTAGTCGGACAGCCTCCTACGAGCAGTACTTC.

This clonotype has just a few counts. The chain couples TRBV9 to TRBJ2-3; 13 bases map to TRBD2. The CDR3 spans 17 residues. CDR1 and CDR2 (germline): SGDLS, YYNGEE. V lost 0 bases to trimming and J lost 4 bases; unmatched junction nucleotides: 5. The CDR3 spells CASSVDGLAGAADTQYF. DNA of the CDR3: TGTGCCAGCAGCGTAGATGGACTAGCGGGGGCGGCAGATACGCAGTATTTT.

Notes on this clonotype: This clone may be a read error of a much larger clone one base away. The CDR3 DNA sequence: TGTGCCAGCAGCCAAAGAGAAGAGCAGTGCTTC. Translating gives CASSQREEQCF. The chain is built from TRBV3-1 and TRBJ2-7; the D is unclear. CDR1 is LGHDT, CDR2 YNNKEL, per germline (reference sequence). The CDR3 contains 11 residues.

As regards this clonotype: No conserved phenylalanine or tryptophan ends this CDR3, so it is likely a read error. CDR3 sequence: CASSPAGNTEAFS. The CDR3, as DNA: TGCGCCAGCAGTCCTGCGGGTAACACTGAAGCTTTCTCT. This rearrangement joins TRBV5-1 to TRBJ1-1, with D hard to call. This CDR3 region has 13 residues. CDR1 is SGHRS and CDR2 is YFSETQ in the germline V gene. Trimming shortened V by 5 bases and J by 2 bases, and 10 bases separated the two germline ends.

This clonotype has a count of ten or more. This rearrangement joins TRBV7-9 to TRBJ1-1, with a tentative D call TRBD1 (5 bases). CDR1 is SEHNR, CDR2 FQNEAQ, per germline (reference sequence). This CDR3 is built from 12 residues. V was trimmed by 3 bases and J by 10 bases, leaving 12 bases between them. DNA of the CDR3: TGTGCCAGCAGCTTGGGGCTGGGGCCAGCTTTCTTT. The encoded protein is CASSLGLGPAFF.

Ten or more counts support this clonotype. The gene calls are TRBV28 and TRBJ1-2, with 9 bases lining up with TRBD1. CDR3 size: 15 residues. CDR1 is MDHEN, CDR2 SYDVKM, per germline. Losses at the gene ends were 7 bases for V and 4 bases for J; bases not matched to a gene: 10. CDR3 DNA: TGTGCCAGCAACAGGGGGCAACTCTTAGGCTATGGCTACACCTTC. Translation gives CASNRGQLLGYGYTF.

This clonotype was counted only a few times. This chain uses TRBV6-1 with TRBJ1-5, with D unclear. The V gene lost 8 bases and the J gene lost 4 bases, with 15 bases spanning the gap. The CDR3 extends over 14 amino acids. CDR1 and CDR2 (germline): MNHNS, SASEGT. The CDR3 reads CASCNVKLNQPQHF. CDR3 nucleotides: TGTGCCAGCTGTAACGTTAAATTAAATCAGCCCCAGCATTTT.

This clonotype came up many times. The J gene is TRBJ1-2, the V gene TRBV12-3 or TRBV12-4, with D perhaps TRBD1 (5 bases). Trimming left V 6 bases short and J 6 bases short, with 11 bases between. CDR3 length: 12 amino acids. This CDR3 is CASSFGGDGYTF. CDR3 coding DNA: TGTGCCAGCAGCTTTGGGGGAGATGGCTACACCTTC.

This clonotype was detected many times. The CDR3 sequence: CASSYSRGLNTEAFF. CDR3 DNA: TGTGCCAGCAGTTACTCGCGGGGTTTGAACACTGAAGCTTTCTTT. The chain combines TRBV6-5 with TRBJ1-1; D uncertain. From germline, CDR1 is MNHEY and CDR2 SVGAGI. Trimming took off 0 bases at V and 0 bases at J, with 8 bases between the two ends. This CDR3 is 15 amino acids long.

V usage is TRBV5-5 and J usage is TRBJ2-2, with D hard to call. The CDR3 sequence is 15 residues long. Germline V gene data show CDR1 as SGHKS and CDR2 as YYEKEE (reference sequence). Trimming removed 6 bases at V and 5 bases at J, with 17 bases between. CDR3 residues: CASTRADSLTGELFF. DNA for the CDR3: TGTGCCAGCACCCGCGCGGATTCCTTAACCGGGGAGCTGTTTTTT.

This clonotype was detected ten times or more. This chain joins TRBV7-9 and TRBJ2-1; 9 bases map to TRBD2. The V gene end was trimmed by 7 bases and the J gene end by 7 bases; junction bases not matched to a gene: 8. Germline CDR1 is SEHNR and CDR2 is FQNEAQ (reference sequence). The CDR3 consists of 14 residues. The CDR3 DNA follows: TGTGCCAGCAAATGGAGCGGGGGGCTGAATGAGCAGTTCTTC. It codes for CASKWSGGLNEQFF.

Worth noting for this clonotype: This clone may be a read error of a much larger clone one base away. The genes are TRBV3-1 and TRBJ2-7; the D gene is possibly TRBD1 (6 bases). Trimming removed 2 bases at V and 9 bases at J, with 20 bases between. Looked up from germline, CDR1 is LGHDT and CDR2 is YNNKEL (reference sequence). The CDR3 has 15 amino acids. The CDR3 loop is CASSQPGQPHIGQYF. CDR3 DNA: TGTGCCAGCAGCCAACCCGGACAGCCACATATCGGGCAGTACTTC.

This clonotype was counted many times. The chain couples TRBV11-3 to TRBJ2-3, with 7 bases lining up with TRBD1. V gave up 4 bases and J gave up 2 bases; unmatched junction bases: 12. Germline V lookup: CDR1 SGHNT, CDR2 YENEEA. CDR3 length equals 17 residues. The CDR3 region is CASSSYRGLWDTDTQYF. CDR3 bases: TGTGCCAGCAGCTCGTACAGGGGTTTGTGGGACACAGATACGCAGTATTTT.

Ten or more counts support this clonotype. The chain couples TRBV13 to TRBJ1-2; 10 bases fit TRBD1. The CDR3 is 16 residues long. CDR1 and CDR2 from the germline V gene are PRHDT and FYEKMQ (reference sequence). J gave up 1 base and V 0 bases, and 2 bases lay outside the gene matches. CDR3 nucleotide sequence: TGTGCCAGCAGCTTAGGATGGGACAGGGGTAACTATGGCTACACCTTC. Translated: CASSLGWDRGNYGYTF. Drawing the rest from reference TRBV13 and TRBJ1-2, the complete variable domain is AAGVIQSPRHLIKEKRETATLKCYPIPRHDTVYWYQQGPGQDPQFLISFYEKMQSDKGSIPDRFSAQQFSDYHSELNMSSLELGDSALYFCASSLGWDRGNYGYTFGSGTRLTVV.